The rows below give T cell receptor beta chains drawn from one sample of a study of shared clonotypes between healthy human individuals. TCRdb's copy holds only in-frame clones and misses some; the assay was immunoSEQ multiplex PCR. Of roughly 570,000 clones in the sample, 95% to 98% were seen once. The sequenced sample consisted of naive CD8+ T cells sorted from blood. These receptors originate from a man in his thirties or forties in good health. The CDR3 runs from the conserved cysteine through the conserved F or W. The D gene is left open where the match is weak. Rows give clone size only sometimes, using once, few, many, or a class for an expanded clone.

j_gene,abundance,v_gene,d_gene,len,CDR3nt,CDR3aa
TRBJ2-3,once,TRBV15,NA,17,TGTGCCACCCAGGGGCGGGAGTCAGAACTGAGCACAGATACGCAGTATTTT,CATQGRESELSTDTQYF
TRBJ2-5,once,TRBV7-8,NA,14,TGTGCCAGCAGCCTCCAGAGGGGTCTGGAGACCCAGTACTTC,CASSLQRGLETQYF
TRBJ2-7,NA,TRBV21-1,NA,13,TGTGCCAGCCCCTCGACAGGGTTCAACGAGCAGTACTTC,CASPSTGFNEQYF
TRBJ2-7,NA,TRBV7-8,TRBD2,17,TGTGCCAGCAGCTACCCCGGTGGACTAGCGGGAGCTTACGAGCAGTACTTC,CASSYPGGLAGAYEQYF
TRBJ1-1,NA,TRBV9,NA,15,TGTGCCAGCAGCGGAAGCGGGGGGGGTGACACTGAAGCTTTCTTT,CASSGSGGGDTEAFF
TRBJ2-7,NA,TRBV2,NA,14,TGTGCCAGCAGTGTCGGCCAGGGTTTTCGCGAGCAGTACTTC,CASSVGQGFREQYF
TRBJ2-1,NA,TRBV6-5,NA,14,TGTGCCAGCACCCAGGGGACGGAGAAAAATGAGCAGTTCTTC,CASTQGTEKNEQFF
TRBJ2-7,NA,TRBV15,TRBD2,17,TGTGCCACCAGCAGAGGACTAGCGGGAACTGGGGGCTACGAGCAGTACTTC,CATSRGLAGTGGYEQYF
TRBJ1-4,NA,TRBV5-4,TRBD1,16,TGTGCCAGCAGCTTTGGTCCGGGACAGTGGGGTGAAAAACTGTTTTTT,CASSFGPGQWGEKLFF
TRBJ2-7,NA,TRBV28,NA,13,TGTGCCAGCAGTTTAAATCCCGTACTTGAGCAGTACTTC,CASSLNPVLEQYF
TRBJ2-4,once,TRBV7-9,NA,13,TGTGCCAGCGAGGAGCCCCCCAAAAACATTCAGTACTTC,CASEEPPKNIQYF
TRBJ2-7,NA,TRBV29-1,NA,12,TGCAGCGTTCGTGACAGCTCCTACGAGCAGTACTTC,CSVRDSSYEQYF
TRBJ2-7,NA,TRBV7-9,NA,13,TGTGCCAGCAGCTTACAGGTAGCCTACGAGCAGTACTTC,CASSLQVAYEQYF
TRBJ2-7,NA,TRBV27,NA,12,TGTGCCAGCAGTTTCGGGACCCACGAGCAGTACTTC,CASSFGTHEQYF
TRBJ2-7,NA,TRBV7-2,NA,13,TGTGCCAGCAGCCCCCGGCTTTCCTACGAGCAGTACTTC,CASSPRLSYEQYF
TRBJ1-4,NA,TRBV27,NA,14,TGTGCCAGCAGTTTATTCAGGGCTAATGAAAAACTGTTTTTT,CASSLFRANEKLFF
TRBJ2-1,NA,TRBV5-1,TRBD1,14,TGCGCCAGCAGTCCAAGGACAGGGCAAAATGAGCAGTTCTTC,CASSPRTGQNEQFF
TRBJ1-3,NA,TRBV15,NA,19,TGTGCCACCCGAGAACTACCCGGGGGGGCCCTAATCTCTGGAAACACCATATATTTT,CATRELPGGALISGNTIYF